This TCR beta chain was sequenced in a study of cytomegalovirus exposure and HLA in healthy donors. Study findings and constraints: It was 150 to 200 TCR beta chains that were listed as cytomegalovirus-associated.

As regards this clone: Its antigen remains unknown.

Both 60 Vbeta primers and 13 Jbeta primers went into the PCR. Data came from immunoSEQ multiplex PCR; TCRdb stores just in-frame clones and leaves some out. The sample has around 44,000 clones, roughly 90% seen once. V gave up 3 bases and J gave up 3 bases, with 9 bases separating them. This CDR3 contains 14 residues. The germline V gene has CDR1 LNHDA and CDR2 SQIVND (reference sequence). The chain couples TRBV19 to TRBJ1-5; D gene unclear. Sequences were obtained from PBMCs. This clonotype was obtained from a woman in her thirties or forties in good health and CMV-seropositive. Here the CDR3 reads CASSMRRLNQPQHF. As DNA, the CDR3 is TGTGCCAGTAGTATGAGGCGCCTCAATCAGCCCCAGCATTTT.